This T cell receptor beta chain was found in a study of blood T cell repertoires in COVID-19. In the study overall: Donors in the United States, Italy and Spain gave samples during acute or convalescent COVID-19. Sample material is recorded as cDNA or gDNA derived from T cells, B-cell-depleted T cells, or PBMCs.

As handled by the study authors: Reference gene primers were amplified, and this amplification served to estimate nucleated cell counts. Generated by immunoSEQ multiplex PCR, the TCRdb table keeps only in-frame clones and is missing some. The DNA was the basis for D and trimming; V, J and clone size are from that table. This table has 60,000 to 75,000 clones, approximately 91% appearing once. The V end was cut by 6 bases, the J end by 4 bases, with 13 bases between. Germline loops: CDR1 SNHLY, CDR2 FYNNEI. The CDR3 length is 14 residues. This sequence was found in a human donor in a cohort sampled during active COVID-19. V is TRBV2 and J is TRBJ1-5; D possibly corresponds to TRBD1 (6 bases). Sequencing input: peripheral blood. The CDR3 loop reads CASRSDSGNQPQHF. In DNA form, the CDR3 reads TGTGCCAGCAGATCGGACAGTGGTAATCAGCCCCAGCATTTT.